This TCR beta chain was documented in a study of blood T cell repertoires in COVID-19. Background on the study: Donors in the United States, Italy and Spain gave samples during acute or convalescent COVID-19. Nucleic acid was either cDNA or gDNA, and it came from T cells, B-cell-depleted T cells, or PBMCs.

Followed over time, Seattle patients had been enrolled while infection was active. The CDR3 consists of 14 residues. Germline lookup yields CDR1 SGHTA and CDR2 FQGTGA. V was shortened by 2 bases and J by 8 bases, with 15 bases between the two germline ends. In the study's own analysis: Reference gene primer amplification yielded estimated nucleated cell counts. Clones were read by immunoSEQ multiplex PCR, and TCRdb kept only the in-frame ones, dropping some. The V and J calls and clone size are taken from that table; D and trimming were inferred from the DNA. The table records 350,000 or so clones, more than 70% of them present only once.

Source material: peripheral blood. This receptor was taken from a woman aged 55-70 years with COVID-19, enrolled during active disease. The rearrangement links TRBV7-3 to TRBJ1-1; unclear D gene. CDR3 DNA sequence: TGTGCCAGCAGCTTACAAGGCCCCCCGGGGGAAGCTTTCTTT. Its translation is CASSLQGPPGEAFF.